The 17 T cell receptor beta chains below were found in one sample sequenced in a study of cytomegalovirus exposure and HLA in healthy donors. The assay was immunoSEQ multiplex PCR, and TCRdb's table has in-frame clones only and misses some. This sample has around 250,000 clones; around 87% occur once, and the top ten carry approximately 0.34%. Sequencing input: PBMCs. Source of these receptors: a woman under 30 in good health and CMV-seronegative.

DNA for the CDR3: TGTGCCAGCAGCCCCGGGACAGCTTTCAATGAGCAGTTCTTC. It specifies CASSPGTAFNEQFF. V usage is TRBV6-5 and J usage is TRBJ2-1; 7 bases fit TRBD1. After removal of 6 bases from V and 6 bases from J, the junction contained 8 bases not matched to a gene. This CDR3 contains 14 residues. The germline CDR1 and CDR2 sequences are MNHEY and SVGAGI.

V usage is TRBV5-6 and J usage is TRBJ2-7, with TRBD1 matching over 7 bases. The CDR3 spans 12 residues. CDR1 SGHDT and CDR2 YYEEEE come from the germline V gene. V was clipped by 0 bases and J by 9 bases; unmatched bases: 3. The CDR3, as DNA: TGTGCCAGCAGCTTGGACAGGGGAGTGCAGTACTTC. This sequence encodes CASSLDRGVQYF. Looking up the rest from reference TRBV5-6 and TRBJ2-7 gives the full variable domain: DAGVTQSPTHLIKTRGQQVTLRCSPKSGHDTVSWYQQALGQGPQFIFQYYEEEERQRGNFPDRFSGHQFPNYSSELNVNALLLGDSALYLCASSLDRGVQYFGPGTRLTVT.

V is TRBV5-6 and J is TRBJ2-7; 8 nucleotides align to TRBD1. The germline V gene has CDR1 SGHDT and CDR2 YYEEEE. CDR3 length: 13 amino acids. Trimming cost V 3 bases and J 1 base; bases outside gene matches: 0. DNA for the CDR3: TGTGCCAGCAGCTGGGACAGGTCCTACGAGCAGTACGTC. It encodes CASSWDRSYEQYV.

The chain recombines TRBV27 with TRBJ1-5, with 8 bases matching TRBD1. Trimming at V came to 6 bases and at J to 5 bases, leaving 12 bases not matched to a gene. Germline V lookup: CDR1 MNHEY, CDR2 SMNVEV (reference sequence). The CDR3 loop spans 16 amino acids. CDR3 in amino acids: CASRPEGDRRDQPQHF. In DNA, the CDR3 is TGTGCCAGCAGACCGGAAGGGGACAGGAGGGATCAGCCCCAGCATTTT.

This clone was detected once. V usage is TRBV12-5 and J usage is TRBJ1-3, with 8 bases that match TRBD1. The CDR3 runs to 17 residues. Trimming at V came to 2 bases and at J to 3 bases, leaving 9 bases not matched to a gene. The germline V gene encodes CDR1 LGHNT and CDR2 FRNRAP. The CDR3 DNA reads TGTGCTAGTGGTTTGTTAACCCCGGACAGGGTTGGAAACACCATATATTTT. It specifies CASGLLTPDRVGNTIYF.

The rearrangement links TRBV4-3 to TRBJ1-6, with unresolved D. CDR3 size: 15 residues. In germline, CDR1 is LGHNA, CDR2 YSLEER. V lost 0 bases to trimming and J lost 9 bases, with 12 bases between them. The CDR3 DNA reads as TGCGCCAGCAGCCAAGATAACCCGACGGGTTCACCCCTCCACTTT. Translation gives CASSQDNPTGSPLHF.

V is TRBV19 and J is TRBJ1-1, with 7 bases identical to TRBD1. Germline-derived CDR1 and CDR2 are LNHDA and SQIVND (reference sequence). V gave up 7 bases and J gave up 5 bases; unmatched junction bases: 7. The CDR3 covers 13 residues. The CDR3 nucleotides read TGTGCCAGTAAATTCTCAGGGGGGACTGAAGCTTTCTTT. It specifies CASKFSGGTEAFF. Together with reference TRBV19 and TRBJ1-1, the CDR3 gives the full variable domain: DGGITQSPKYLFRKEGQNVTLSCEQNLNHDAMYWYRQDPGQGLRLIYYSQIVNDFQKGDIAEGYSVSREKKESFPLTVTSAQKNPTAFYLCASKFSGGTEAFFGQGTRLTVV.

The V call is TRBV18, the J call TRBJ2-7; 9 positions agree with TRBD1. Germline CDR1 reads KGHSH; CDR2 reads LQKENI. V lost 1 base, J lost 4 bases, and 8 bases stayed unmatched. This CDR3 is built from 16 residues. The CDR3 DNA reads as TGTGCCAGCTCACCACGAGAACAGGGGGCCTTATACGAGCAGTACTTC. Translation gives CASSPREQGALYEQYF. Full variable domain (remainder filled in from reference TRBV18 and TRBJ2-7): NAGVMQNPRHLVRRRGQEARLRCSPMKGHSHVYWYRQLPEEGLKFMVYLQKENIIDESGMPKERFSAEFPKEGPSILRIQQVVRGDSAAYFCASSPREQGALYEQYFGPGTRLTVT.

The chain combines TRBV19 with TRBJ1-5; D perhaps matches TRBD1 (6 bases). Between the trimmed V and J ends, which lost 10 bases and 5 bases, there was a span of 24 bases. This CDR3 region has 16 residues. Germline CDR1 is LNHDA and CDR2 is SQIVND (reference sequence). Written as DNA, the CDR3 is TGTGCCACCTCCTCAGGGGCGCGATCCTTATATCAGCCCCAGCATTTT. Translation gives CATSSGARSLYQPQHF. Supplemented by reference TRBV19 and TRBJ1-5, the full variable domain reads DGGITQSPKYLFRKEGQNVTLSCEQNLNHDAMYWYRQDPGQGLRLIYYSQIVNDFQKGDIAEGYSVSREKKESFPLTVTSAQKNPTAFYLCATSSGARSLYQPQHFGDGTRLSIL.

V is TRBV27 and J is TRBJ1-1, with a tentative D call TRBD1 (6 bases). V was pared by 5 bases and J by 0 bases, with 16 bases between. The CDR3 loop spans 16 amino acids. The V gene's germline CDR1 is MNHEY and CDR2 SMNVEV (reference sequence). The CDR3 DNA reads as TGTGCCAGCAGTCCCAGTGGCAGGGGATTGAACACTGAAGCTTTCTTT. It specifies CASSPSGRGLNTEAFF.

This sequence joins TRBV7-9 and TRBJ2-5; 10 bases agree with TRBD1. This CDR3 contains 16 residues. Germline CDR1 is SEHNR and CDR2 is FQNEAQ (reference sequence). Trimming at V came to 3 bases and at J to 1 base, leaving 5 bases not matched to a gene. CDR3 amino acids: CASSFTGTGVQETQYF. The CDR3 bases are TGTGCCAGCAGCTTTACCGGGACAGGGGTCCAAGAGACCCAGTACTTC.

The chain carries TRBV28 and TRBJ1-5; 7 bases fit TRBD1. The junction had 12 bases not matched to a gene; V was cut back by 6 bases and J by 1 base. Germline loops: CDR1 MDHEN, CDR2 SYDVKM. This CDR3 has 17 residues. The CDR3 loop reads CASSLPAGGTSNQPQHF. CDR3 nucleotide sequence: TGTGCCAGCAGCCTCCCGGCAGGGGGGACAAGCAATCAGCCCCAGCATTTT.

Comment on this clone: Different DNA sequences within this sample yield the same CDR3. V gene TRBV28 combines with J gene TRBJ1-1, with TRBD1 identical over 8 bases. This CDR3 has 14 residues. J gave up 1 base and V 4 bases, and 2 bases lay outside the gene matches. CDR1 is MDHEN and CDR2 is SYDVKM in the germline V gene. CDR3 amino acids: CASSSGQGNTEAFF. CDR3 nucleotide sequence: TGTGCCAGCAGTTCTGGACAGGGGAACACTGAAGCTTTCTTT.

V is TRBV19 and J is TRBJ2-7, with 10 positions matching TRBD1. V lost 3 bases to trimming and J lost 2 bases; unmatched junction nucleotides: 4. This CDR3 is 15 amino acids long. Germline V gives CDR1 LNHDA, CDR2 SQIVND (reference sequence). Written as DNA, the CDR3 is TGTGCCAGTAGTATCCTTGGACAGGGGGCCTACGAGCAGTACTTC. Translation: CASSILGQGAYEQYF.

CDR3 protein: CASSLVRSGTSPLHF. In DNA, the CDR3 is TGTGCCAGCAGCTTGGTAAGGTCGGGGACATCACCCCTCCACTTT. The gene calls are TRBV5-6 and TRBJ1-6; D possibly corresponds to TRBD1 (6 bases). The CDR3 runs to 15 residues. V was shortened by 0 bases and J by 10 bases, with 14 bases between the two germline ends. Germline V gene sequence: CDR1 SGHDT, CDR2 YYEEEE.

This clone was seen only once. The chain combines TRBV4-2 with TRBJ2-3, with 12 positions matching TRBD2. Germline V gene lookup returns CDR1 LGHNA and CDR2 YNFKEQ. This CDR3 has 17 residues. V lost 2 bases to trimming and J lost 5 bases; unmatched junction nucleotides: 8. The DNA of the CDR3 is TGTGCCAGCAGCCAAATCCTAGCGGGGGGGCCGGGAGATACGCAGTATTTT. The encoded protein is CASSQILAGGPGDTQYF.

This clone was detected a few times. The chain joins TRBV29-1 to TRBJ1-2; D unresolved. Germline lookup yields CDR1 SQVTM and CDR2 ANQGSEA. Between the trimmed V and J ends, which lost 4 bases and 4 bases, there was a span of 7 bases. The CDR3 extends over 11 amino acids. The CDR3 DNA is TGCAGCGTTGCAACGGGCTATGGCTACACCTTC. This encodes CSVATGYGYTF.